Described below is a single T cell receptor beta chain sequence and its context. This record comes from a study of blood T cells in healthy people across ages. For the study at large: Capture via template switching afforded approximately one barcoded beta molecule per two T cells.

The length of the CDR3 is 15 residues. From germline, CDR1 is SGHTA and CDR2 FQGNSA. Each sample yielded at least 5 micrograms of PBMC total RNA. A second PCR, run for 7 to 11 cycles, used a sample-barcoded 5' primer plus a J-beta primer mix. A template-switch adaptor with 12 random nucleotides tagged each cDNA molecule. MiXCR, applied by TCRdb to the 5' RACE reads, yields one record per CDR3 protein. The profile shows 1.5 million to 2 million distinct CDR3 sequences, 25% to 30% of them singletons. The source of this sequence is a woman in her twenties or thirties in good health. The J gene is TRBJ2-4, the V gene TRBV7-2; the D is unclear. The end of the DNA fits TRBJ2-7 better, so the J call may be wrong. Input material: blood. DNA for the CDR3: TGTGCCAGCAGCTTAGAGGGTCAAGCTACCTACGAGCAGTACTTC. Encoded protein: CASSLEGQATYEQYF.